This T cell receptor (beta chain) was sequenced for a study of OX40 agonist ivuxolimab in advanced cancers. Study summary: Ivuxolimab, an agonistic anti-OX40 (CD134) antibody, was given to patients. Dose-escalation patients' cancers were hepatocellular carcinoma, melanoma, renal cell or head and neck cancer. About 44% of patients had received prior checkpoint inhibitor therapy. Whole-study findings and limits: Part of the nonresponder group also had normalized T-cell clonal expansion that was low.

The CDR3 is made up of 13 amino acids. Per germline, CDR1 MDHEN and CDR2 SYDVKM. The V end was cut by 6 bases, the J end by 6 bases, with 11 bases between. To note about this clone: The antigen is undetermined.

Sequencing was performed with immunoSEQ multiplex PCR; in TCRdb, only in-frame clones are kept and a portion is missing. The sample has 45,000 to 55,000 clones, 80% to 85% seen once; the top ten hold 5.5% to 7%. The starting material was CD4+ or CD8+ T cells sorted from blood, obtained in a trial of the OX40 agonist ivuxolimab. The gene calls are TRBV28 and TRBJ1-4; D uncertain. The TCR sequence derives from an adult with an advanced solid tumor such as melanoma, head and neck, liver or kidney cancer. CDR3 DNA: TGTGCCAGCAGACACCGTTTGGATGAAAAACTGTTTTTT. It specifies CASRHRLDEKLFF.